This TCR beta chain was sequenced during a study of T cells in tumors after PD-1 blockade. Study overall: No patient had prior checkpoint blockade, systemic immunosuppression, or radiotherapy within 4 weeks.

Assay: immunoSEQ multiplex PCR; the TCRdb copy retains only in-frame clones and omits some. Here the sample spans some 24,000 clones, over 80% being singletons. This clone was detected once. This specimen was PBMCs, taken after anti-PD-1 treatment. The sequence came from a human donor with basal cell carcinoma.

DNA of the CDR3: TGTGCCAGCAGTTACGAGGGGGCCGGGCCGGGGGAGCAGTTCTTC. It specifies CASSYEGAGPGEQFF. The chain has TRBV6-6 and TRBJ2-1, with 7 bases identical to TRBD1. The CDR3 is 15 residues long. The V gene end was trimmed by 2 bases and the J gene end by 10 bases; junction bases not matched to a gene: 11. The germline CDR1 and CDR2 sequences are MNHNY and SVGAGI (reference sequence).